This TCR beta chain was retrieved from a study of monozygotic twins with inflammatory bowel disease. The CDR3 extends over 14 amino acids. Germline V gene sequence: CDR1 SEHNR, CDR2 FQNEAQ (reference sequence). After re-calling the 5' RACE reads, TCRdb lists one entry per CDR3 protein, DNA absent. The sample includes roughly 200,000 distinct CDR3 sequences. The chain employs TRBV7-9 and TRBJ2-5. This TCR was sampled from a human donor with ulcerative colitis or Crohn's disease, or a healthy co-twin of an affected twin (not recorded which). The sequenced material came from blood. The CDR3: CASSLSGTVETQYF.